This TCR beta chain was observed in a study of control samples from healthy donors and cancer patients. Repertoires were generated with immunoSEQ multiplex PCR, while TCRdb's copy carries only in-frame clones and drops some. Here the sample spans 82,000 or so clones, around 94% being singletons. This CDR3 contains 14 residues. Deletions cut 7 bases from V and 3 bases from J, with 15 bases between. The germline CDR1 and CDR2 sequences are SNHLY and FYNNEI. This sequence originates from a woman in her late teens or twenties in good health. The specimen sequenced was blood. The chain employs TRBV2 and TRBJ1-2; D is possibly TRBD1 (6 bases). CDR3 nucleotides: TGTGCCAGCAACCCGGACAGCGAGGACTATGGCTACACCTTC. Protein sequence: CASNPDSEDYGYTF.